The text below deals with one TCR beta chain. The sample is drawn from a study of blood T cell repertoires in COVID-19. Across the whole study: In each case, the material was cDNA or gDNA derived from T cells, B-cell-depleted T cells, or PBMCs.

The trim removed 5 bases at V and 1 base at J, leaving 8 bases unmatched. Germline lookup yields CDR1 MNHEY and CDR2 SVGEGT. The CDR3 is 16 amino acids. Clones were read by immunoSEQ multiplex PCR, and TCRdb kept only the in-frame ones, dropping some. The sample includes roughly 250,000 clones, roughly 90% of them seen just once. The chain recombines TRBV6-2 or TRBV6-3 with TRBJ1-2, with 9 bases fitting TRBD1. Sequencing input: peripheral blood. This TCR was sampled from a man aged 55 to 70 who had recovered from COVID-19. DNA of the CDR3: TGTGCCAGCAGTCTTTCTCGGACAGGGGATAACTATGGCTACACCTTC. Its protein product is CASSLSRTGDNYGYTF.